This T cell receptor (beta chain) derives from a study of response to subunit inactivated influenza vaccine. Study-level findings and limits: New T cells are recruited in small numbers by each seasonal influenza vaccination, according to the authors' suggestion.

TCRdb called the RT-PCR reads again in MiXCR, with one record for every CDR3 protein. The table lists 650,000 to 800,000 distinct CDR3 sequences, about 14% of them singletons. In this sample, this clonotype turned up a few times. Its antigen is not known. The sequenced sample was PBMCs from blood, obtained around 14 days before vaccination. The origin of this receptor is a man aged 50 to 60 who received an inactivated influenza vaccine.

Here the CDR3 reads CASSLAAGYHTDTQYF. CDR3 coding DNA: TGTGCCAGCAGCTTGGCGGCAGGCTACCACACAGATACGCAGTATTTT. This chain connects TRBV5-6 to TRBJ2-3; D is ambiguous. This CDR3 spans 16 amino acids. Germline V lookup: CDR1 SGHDT, CDR2 YYEEEE. V was shortened by 0 bases and J by 2 bases, with 13 bases between the two germline ends.